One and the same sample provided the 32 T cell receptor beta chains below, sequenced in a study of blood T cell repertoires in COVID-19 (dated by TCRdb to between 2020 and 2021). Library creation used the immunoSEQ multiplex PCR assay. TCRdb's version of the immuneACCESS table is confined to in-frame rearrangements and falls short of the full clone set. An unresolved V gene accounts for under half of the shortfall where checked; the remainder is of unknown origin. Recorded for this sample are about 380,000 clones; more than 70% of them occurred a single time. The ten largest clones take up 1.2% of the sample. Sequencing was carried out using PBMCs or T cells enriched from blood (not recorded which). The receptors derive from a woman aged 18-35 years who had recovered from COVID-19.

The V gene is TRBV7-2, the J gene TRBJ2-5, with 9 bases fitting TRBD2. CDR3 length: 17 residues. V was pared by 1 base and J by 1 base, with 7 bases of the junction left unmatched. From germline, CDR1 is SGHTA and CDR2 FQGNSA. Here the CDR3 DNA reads TGTGCCAGCAGCTTAGGGGGACTAGCAGGCATCCAAGAGACCCAGTACTTC. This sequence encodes CASSLGGLAGIQETQYF. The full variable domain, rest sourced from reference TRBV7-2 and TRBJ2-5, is GAGVSQSPSNKVTEKGKDVELRCDPISGHTALYWYRQSLGQGLEFLIYFQGNSAPDKSGLPSDRFSAERTGGSVSTLTIQRTQQEDSAVYLCASSLGGLAGIQETQYFGPGTRLLVL.

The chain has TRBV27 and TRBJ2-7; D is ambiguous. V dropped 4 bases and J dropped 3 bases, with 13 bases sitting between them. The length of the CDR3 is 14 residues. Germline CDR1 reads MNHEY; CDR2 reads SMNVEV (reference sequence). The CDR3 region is CASSSPRVFYEQYF. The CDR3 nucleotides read TGTGCCAGCAGTTCCCCCCGGGTCTTCTACGAGCAGTACTTC.

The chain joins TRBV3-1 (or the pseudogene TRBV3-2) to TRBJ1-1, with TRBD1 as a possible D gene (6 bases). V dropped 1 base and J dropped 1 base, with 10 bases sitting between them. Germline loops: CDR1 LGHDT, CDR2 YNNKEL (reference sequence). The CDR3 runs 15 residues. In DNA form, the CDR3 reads TGTGCCAGCAGCCAAGGGGCAGGGGCGAACACTGAAGCTTTCTTT. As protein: CASSQGAGANTEAFF.

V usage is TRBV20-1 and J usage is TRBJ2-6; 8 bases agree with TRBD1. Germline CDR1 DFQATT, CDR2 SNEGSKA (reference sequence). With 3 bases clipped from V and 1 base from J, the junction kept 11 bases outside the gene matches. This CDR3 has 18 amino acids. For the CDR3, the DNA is TGCAGTGCTAGTAGGGGTGGGACAGGTGGGTCTGGGGCCAACGTCCTGACTTTC. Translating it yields CSASRGGTGGSGANVLTF.

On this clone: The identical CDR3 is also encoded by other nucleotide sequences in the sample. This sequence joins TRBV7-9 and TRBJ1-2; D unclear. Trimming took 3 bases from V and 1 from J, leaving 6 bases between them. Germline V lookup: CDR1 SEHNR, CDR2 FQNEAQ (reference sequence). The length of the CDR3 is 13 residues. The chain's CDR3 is CASSFDSNYGYTF. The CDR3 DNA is TGTGCCAGCAGCTTTGATAGTAACTATGGCTACACCTTC.

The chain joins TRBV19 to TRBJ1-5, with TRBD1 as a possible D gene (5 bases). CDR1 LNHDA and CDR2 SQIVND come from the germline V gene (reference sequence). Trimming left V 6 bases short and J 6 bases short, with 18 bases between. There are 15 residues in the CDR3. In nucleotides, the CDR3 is TGTGCCAGTAGCCCTCTTGGGGAGGGGAGTCAGCCCCAGCATTTT. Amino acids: CASSPLGEGSQPQHF.

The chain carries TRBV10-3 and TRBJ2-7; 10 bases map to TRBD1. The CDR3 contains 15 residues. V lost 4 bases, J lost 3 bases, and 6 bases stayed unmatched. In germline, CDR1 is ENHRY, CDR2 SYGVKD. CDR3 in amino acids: CAISAGQGVRYEQYF. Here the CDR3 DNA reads TGTGCCATCAGTGCCGGACAGGGGGTTCGCTACGAGCAGTACTTC.

CDR3 DNA: TGTGCCAGCTCGCGAGAGGATGGCTACACCTTC. Encoded protein: CASSREDGYTF. The chain uses TRBV18 and TRBJ1-2, with D unresolved. The germline V and J ends were trimmed by 6 bases and 6 bases, with 8 bases remaining between them. The V gene's germline CDR1 is KGHSH and CDR2 LQKENI. The CDR3 consists of 11 residues. Full variable domain (rest looked up from reference TRBV18 and TRBJ1-2): NAGVMQNPRHLVRRRGQEARLRCSPMKGHSHVYWYRQLPEEGLKFMVYLQKENIIDESGMPKERFSAEFPKEGPSILRIQQVVRGDSAAYFCASSREDGYTFGSGTRLTVV.

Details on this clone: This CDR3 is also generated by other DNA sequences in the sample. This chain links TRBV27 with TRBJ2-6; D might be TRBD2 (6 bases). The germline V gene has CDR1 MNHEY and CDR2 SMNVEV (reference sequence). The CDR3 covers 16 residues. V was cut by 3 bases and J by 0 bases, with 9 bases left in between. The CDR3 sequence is CASSLGRGSGANVLTF. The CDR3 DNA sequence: TGTGCCAGCAGTTTGGGGCGGGGCTCTGGGGCCAACGTCCTGACTTTC. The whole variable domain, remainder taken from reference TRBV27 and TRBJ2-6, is EAQVTQNPRYLITVTGKKLTVTCSQNMNHEYMSWYRQDPGLGLRQIYYSMNVEVTDKGDVPEGYKVSRKEKRNFPLILESPSPNQTSLYFCASSLGRGSGANVLTFGAGSRLTVL.

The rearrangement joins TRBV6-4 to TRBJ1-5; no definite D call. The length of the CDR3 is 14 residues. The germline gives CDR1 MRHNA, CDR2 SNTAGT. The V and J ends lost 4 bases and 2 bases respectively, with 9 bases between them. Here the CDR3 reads CASSVRVGNQPQHF. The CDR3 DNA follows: TGTGCCAGCAGTGTTCGGGTTGGCAATCAGCCCCAGCATTTT.

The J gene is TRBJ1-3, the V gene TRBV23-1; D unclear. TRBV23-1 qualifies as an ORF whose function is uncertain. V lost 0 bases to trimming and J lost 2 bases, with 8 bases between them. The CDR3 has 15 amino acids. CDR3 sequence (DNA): TGCGCCAGCAGTCAATCTGAGGGAGCTGGAAACACCATATATTTT. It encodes CASSQSEGAGNTIYF.

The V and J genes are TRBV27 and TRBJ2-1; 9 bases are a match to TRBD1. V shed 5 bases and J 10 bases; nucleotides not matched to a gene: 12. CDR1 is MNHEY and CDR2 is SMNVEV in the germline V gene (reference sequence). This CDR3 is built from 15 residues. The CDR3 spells CASSRYRDRVSEQFF. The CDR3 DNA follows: TGTGCCAGCAGTCGATACCGGGACAGGGTATCGGAGCAGTTCTTC.

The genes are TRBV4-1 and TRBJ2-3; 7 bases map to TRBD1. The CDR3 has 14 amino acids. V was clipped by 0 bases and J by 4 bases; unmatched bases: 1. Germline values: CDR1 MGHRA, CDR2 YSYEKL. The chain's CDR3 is CASSQEQGPDTQYF. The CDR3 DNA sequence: TGCGCCAGCAGCCAAGAACAGGGGCCAGATACGCAGTATTTT.

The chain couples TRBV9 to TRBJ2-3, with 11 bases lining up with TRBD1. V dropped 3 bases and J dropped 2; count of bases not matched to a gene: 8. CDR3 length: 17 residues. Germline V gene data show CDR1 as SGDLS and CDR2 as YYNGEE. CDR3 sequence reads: CASSGPPGQGDTDTQYF. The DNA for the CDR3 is TGTGCCAGCAGCGGCCCCCCGGGACAGGGGGACACAGATACGCAGTATTTT. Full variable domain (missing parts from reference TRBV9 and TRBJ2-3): DSGVTQTPKHLITATGQRVTLRCSPRSGDLSVYWYQQSLDQGLQFLIQYYNGEERAKGNILERFSAQQFPDLHSELNLSSLELGDSALYFCASSGPPGQGDTDTQYFGPGTRLTVL.

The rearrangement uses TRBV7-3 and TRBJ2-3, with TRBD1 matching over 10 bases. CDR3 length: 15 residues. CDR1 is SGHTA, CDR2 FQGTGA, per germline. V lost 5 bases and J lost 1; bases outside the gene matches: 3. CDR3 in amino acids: CASSADRGRTDTQYF. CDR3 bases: TGTGCCAGCAGCGCAGACAGGGGGCGCACAGATACGCAGTATTTT.

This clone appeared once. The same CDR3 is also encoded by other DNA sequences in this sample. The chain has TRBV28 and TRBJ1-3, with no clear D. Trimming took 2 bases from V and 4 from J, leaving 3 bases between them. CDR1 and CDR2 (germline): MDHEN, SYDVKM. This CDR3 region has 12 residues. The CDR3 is CASSLGGNTIYF. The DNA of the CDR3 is TGTGCCAGCAGTTTAGGCGGAAACACCATATATTTT.

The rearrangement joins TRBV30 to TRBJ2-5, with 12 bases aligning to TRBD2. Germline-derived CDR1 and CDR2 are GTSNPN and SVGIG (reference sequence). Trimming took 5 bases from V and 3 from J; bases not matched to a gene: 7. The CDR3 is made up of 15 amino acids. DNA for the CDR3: TGTGCCTGGTGTCTAGCGGGGGGGCTCGAAGAGACCCAGTACTTC. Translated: CAWCLAGGLEETQYF.

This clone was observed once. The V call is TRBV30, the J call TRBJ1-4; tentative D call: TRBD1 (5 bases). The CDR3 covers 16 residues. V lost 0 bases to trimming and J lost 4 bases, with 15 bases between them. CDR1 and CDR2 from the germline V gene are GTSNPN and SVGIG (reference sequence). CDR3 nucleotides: TGTGCCTGGAGTGTAGGACACGCTCAACGTAATGAAAAACTGTTTTTT. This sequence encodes CAWSVGHAQRNEKLFF.

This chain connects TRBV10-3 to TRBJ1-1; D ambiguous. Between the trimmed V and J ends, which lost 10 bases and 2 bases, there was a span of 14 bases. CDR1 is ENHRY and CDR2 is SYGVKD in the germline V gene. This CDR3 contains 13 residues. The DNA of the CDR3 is TGTGCCAACACCCAGGAAGTTAACACTGAAGCTTTCTTT. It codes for CANTQEVNTEAFF.

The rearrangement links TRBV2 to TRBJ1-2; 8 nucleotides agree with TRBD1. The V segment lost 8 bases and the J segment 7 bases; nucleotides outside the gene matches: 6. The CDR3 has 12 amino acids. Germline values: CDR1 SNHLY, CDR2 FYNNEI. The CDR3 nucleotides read TGTGCCAGCGTCAGGGGGCGCGTTGGCTACACCTTC. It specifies CASVRGRVGYTF.

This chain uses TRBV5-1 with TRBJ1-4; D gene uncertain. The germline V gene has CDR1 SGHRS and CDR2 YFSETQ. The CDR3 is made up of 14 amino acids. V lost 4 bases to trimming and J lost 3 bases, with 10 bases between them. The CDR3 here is CASSPPSANEKLFF. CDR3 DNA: TGCGCCAGCAGCCCCCCGTCAGCTAATGAAAAACTGTTTTTT.

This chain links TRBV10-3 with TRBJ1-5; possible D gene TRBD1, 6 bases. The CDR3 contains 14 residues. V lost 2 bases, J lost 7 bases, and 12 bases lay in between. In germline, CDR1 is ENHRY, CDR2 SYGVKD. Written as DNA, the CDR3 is TGTGCCATCAGTGAGAGAACAGGGAACCAGCCCCAGCATTTT. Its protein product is CAISERTGNQPQHF.

CDR3 DNA: TGTGCCAGCAGCCCCCTTGAAGCGGGGGGCATGGAGACCCAGTACTTC. Translated: CASSPLEAGGMETQYF. V usage is TRBV9 and J usage is TRBJ2-5; 9 nucleotides match TRBD2. This CDR3 has 16 residues. The V gene end was trimmed by 4 bases and the J gene end by 5 bases; junction bases not matched to a gene: 12. From germline, CDR1 is SGDLS and CDR2 YYNGEE.

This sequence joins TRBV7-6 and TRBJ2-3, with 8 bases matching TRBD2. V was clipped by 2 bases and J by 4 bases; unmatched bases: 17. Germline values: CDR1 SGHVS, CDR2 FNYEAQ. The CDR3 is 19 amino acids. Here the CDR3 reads CASSLRRGASTGHSDTQYF. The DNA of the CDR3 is TGTGCCAGCAGCTTACGGCGGGGGGCCTCAACGGGGCACTCAGATACGCAGTATTTT. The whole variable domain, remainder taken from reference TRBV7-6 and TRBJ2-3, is GAGVSQSPRYKVTKRGQDVALRCDPISGHVSLYWYRQALGQGPEFLTYFNYEAQQDKSGLPNDRFSAERPEGSISTLTIQRTEQRDSAMYRCASSLRRGASTGHSDTQYFGPGTRLTVL.

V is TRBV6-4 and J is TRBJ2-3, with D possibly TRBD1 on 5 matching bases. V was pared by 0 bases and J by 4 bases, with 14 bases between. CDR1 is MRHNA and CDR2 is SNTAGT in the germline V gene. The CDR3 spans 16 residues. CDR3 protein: CASSDSGVSGPDTQYF. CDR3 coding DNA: TGTGCCAGCAGTGACTCAGGGGTTTCTGGGCCAGATACGCAGTATTTT.

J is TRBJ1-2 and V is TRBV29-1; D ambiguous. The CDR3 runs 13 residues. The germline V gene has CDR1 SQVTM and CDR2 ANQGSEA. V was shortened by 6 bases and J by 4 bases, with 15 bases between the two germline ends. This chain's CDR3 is CSVEGSGSYGYTF. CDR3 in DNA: TGCAGCGTCGAGGGCTCAGGTAGCTATGGCTACACCTTC.

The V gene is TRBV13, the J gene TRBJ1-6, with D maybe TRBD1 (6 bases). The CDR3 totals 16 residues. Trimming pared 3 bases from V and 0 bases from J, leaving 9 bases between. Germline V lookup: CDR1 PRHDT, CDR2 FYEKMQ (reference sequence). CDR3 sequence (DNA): TGTGCCAGCAGCTTCACAGGGAGCTCCTATAATTCACCCCTCCACTTT. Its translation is CASSFTGSSYNSPLHF.

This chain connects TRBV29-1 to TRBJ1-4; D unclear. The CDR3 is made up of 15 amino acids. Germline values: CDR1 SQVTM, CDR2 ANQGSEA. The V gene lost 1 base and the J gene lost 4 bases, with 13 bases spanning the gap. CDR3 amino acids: CSVEGGVHSNEKLFF. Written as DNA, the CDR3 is TGCAGCGTTGAAGGCGGGGTGCATAGTAATGAAAAACTGTTTTTT.

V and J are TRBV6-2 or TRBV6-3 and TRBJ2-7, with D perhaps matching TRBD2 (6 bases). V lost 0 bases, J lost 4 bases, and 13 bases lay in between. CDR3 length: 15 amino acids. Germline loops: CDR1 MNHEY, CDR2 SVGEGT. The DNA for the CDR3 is TGTGCCAGCAGTTACTCCCTGACTAGTCGGTACGAGCAGTACTTC. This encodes CASSYSLTSRYEQYF.

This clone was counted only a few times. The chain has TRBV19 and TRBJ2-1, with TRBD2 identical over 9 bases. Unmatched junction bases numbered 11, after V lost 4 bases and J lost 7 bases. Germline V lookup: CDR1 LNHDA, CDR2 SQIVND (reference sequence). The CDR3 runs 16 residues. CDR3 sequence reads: CASSRRAGGRGNEQFF. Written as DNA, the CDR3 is TGTGCCAGTAGTAGAAGAGCGGGGGGCCGGGGAAATGAGCAGTTCTTC.

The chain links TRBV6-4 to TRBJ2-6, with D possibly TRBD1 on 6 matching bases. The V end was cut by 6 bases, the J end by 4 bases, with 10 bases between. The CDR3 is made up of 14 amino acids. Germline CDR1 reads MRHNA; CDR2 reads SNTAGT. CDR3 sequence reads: CASSAGTGANVLTF. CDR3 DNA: TGTGCCAGCAGCGCCGGGACAGGGGCCAACGTCCTGACTTTC.

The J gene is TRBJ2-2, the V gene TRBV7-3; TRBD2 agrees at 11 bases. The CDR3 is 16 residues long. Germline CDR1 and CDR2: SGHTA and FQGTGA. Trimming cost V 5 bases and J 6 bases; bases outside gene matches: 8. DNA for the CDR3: TGTGCCAGCAGCCCCATAGCGGGGGGGGTCCCCGGGGAGCTGTTTTTT. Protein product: CASSPIAGGVPGELFF. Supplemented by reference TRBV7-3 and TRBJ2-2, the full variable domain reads GAGVSQTPSNKVTEKGKYVELRCDPISGHTALYWYRQSLGQGPEFLIYFQGTGAADDSGLPNDRFFAVRPEGSVSTLKIQRTERGDSAVYLCASSPIAGGVPGELFFGEGSRLTVL.